This T cell receptor (beta chain) is drawn from a study of shared clonotypes between healthy human individuals. Broader study findings: Of the naive CD4 clonotypes, around 4.8% were shared across a few donors. Sequencing depth was a factor that was expected to affect clonotype sharing among donors.

Points on this clone: Its antigen remains unknown.

As defined, naive CD8 cells were CD45RO-negative and positively selected for CCR7, with terminally differentiated effector memory CD45RA+ cells excluded. Donors were healthy HIV-negative adults without recent acute infections or vaccinations. Assay: immunoSEQ multiplex PCR; the TCRdb copy retains only in-frame clones and omits some. This table holds about 580,000 clones, about 98% found once. Trimming took off 5 bases at V and 4 bases at J, with 20 bases between the two ends. The CDR3 is 17 amino acids. The germline gives CDR1 SGHTA, CDR2 FQGTGA. The TCR originated in a man aged 25 to 40 in good health. Sequencing was performed on naive CD8+ T cells sorted from blood. The chain recombines TRBV7-3 with TRBJ2-2, with a tentative D call TRBD1 (5 bases). The CDR3 sequence: CASSPSWQGRSTGELFF. In DNA, the CDR3 is TGTGCCAGCAGCCCATCCTGGCAGGGTCGCTCCACCGGGGAGCTGTTTTTT.